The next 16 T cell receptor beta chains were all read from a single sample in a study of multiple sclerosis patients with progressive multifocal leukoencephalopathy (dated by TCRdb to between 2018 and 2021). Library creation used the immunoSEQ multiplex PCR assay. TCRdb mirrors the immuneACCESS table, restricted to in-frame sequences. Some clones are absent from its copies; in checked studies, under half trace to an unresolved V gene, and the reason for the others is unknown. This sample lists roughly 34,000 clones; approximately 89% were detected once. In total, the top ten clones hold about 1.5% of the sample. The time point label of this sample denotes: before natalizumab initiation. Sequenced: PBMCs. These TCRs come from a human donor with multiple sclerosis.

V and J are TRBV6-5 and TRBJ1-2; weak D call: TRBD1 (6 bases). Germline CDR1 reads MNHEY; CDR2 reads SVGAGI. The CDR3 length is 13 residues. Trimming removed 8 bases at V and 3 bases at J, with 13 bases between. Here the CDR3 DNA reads TGTGCCAGCCCTCAAGGACAGTACTATGGCTACACCTTC. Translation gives CASPQGQYYGYTF.

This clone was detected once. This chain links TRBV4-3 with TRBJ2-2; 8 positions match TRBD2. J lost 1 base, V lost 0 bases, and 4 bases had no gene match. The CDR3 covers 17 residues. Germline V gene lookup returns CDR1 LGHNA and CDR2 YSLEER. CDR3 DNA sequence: TGCGCCAGCAGCCAAGATATTGCGGGAGGGAACACCGGGGAGCTGTTTTTT. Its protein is CASSQDIAGGNTGELFF.

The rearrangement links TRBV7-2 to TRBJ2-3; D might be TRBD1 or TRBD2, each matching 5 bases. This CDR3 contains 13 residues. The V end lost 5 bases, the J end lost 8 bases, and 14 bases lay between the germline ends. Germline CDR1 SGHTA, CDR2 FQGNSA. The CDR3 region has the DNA TGTGCCAGCAGCCTAGGGACCGCCACTACGCAGTATTTT. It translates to CASSLGTATTQYF.

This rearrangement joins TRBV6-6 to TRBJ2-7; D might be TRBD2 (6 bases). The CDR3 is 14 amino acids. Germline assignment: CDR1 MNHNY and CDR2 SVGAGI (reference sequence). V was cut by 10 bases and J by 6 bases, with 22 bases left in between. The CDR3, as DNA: TGTGCCACCTCAGGGACTCTCTCAGACGGCGAGCAGTACTTC. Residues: CATSGTLSDGEQYF.

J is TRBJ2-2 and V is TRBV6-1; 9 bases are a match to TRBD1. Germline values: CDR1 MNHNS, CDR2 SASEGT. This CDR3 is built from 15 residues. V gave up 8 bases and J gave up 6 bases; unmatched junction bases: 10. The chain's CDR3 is CASGGRDRVAGELFF. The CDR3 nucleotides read TGTGCCAGCGGCGGCCGGGACAGGGTCGCCGGGGAGCTGTTTTTT.

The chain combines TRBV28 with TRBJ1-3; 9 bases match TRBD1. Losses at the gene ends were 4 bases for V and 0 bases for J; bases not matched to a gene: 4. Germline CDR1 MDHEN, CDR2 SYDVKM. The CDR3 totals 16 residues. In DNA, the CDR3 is TGTGCCAGCAGTTGGGGGACAGGGCTCTCTGGAAACACCATATATTTT. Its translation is CASSWGTGLSGNTIYF.

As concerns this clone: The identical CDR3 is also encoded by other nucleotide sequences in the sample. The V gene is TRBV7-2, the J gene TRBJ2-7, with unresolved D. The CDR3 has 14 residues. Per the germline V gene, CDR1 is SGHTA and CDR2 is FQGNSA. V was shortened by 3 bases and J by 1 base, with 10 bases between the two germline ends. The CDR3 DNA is TGTGCCAGCAGCTTCGGACGTGTATCCTACGAGCAGTACTTC. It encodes CASSFGRVSYEQYF. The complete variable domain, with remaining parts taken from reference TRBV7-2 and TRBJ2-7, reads GAGVSQSPSNKVTEKGKDVELRCDPISGHTALYWYRQSLGQGLEFLIYFQGNSAPDKSGLPSDRFSAERTGGSVSTLTIQRTQQEDSAVYLCASSFGRVSYEQYFGPGTRLTVT.

This CDR3 is CASSESGLAGGHNEQFF. CDR3 bases: TGCGCCAGCAGTGAGTCGGGACTAGCGGGAGGTCACAATGAGCAGTTCTTC. The rearrangement joins TRBV10-2 to TRBJ2-1; 15 nucleotides agree with TRBD2. Germline V lookup: CDR1 WSHSY, CDR2 SAAADI. CDR3 size: 17 residues. Germline trimming cut 0 bases from V and 5 bases from J; bases unmatched to any gene: 2.

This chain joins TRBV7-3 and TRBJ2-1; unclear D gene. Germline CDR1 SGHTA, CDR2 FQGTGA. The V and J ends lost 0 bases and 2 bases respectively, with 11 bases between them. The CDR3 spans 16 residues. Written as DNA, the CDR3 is TGTGCCAGCAGCTTAACTCTGGCGTTAGCCTACAATGAGCAGTTCTTC. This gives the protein CASSLTLALAYNEQFF.

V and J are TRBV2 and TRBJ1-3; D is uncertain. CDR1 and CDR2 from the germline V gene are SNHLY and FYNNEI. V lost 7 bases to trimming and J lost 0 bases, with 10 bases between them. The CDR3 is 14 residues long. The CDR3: CASTRSSSGNTIYF. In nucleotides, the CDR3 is TGTGCCAGCACCCGCAGCTCCTCTGGAAACACCATATATTTT.

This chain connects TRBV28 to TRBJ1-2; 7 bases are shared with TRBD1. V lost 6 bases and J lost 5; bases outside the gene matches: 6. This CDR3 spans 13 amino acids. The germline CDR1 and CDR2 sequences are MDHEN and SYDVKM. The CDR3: CASRGGTAYGYTF. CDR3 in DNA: TGTGCCAGCAGGGGCGGGACAGCTTATGGCTACACCTTC.

The CDR3 spells CSVEAAGPTYEQYF. The CDR3 bases are TGCAGCGTTGAGGCGGCGGGACCAACCTACGAGCAGTACTTC. The J gene is TRBJ2-7, the V gene TRBV29-1; D is possibly TRBD2 (6 bases). The CDR3 spans 14 residues. Germline V gene data show CDR1 as SQVTM and CDR2 as ANQGSEA. Deletions cut 3 bases from V and 2 bases from J, with 14 bases between.

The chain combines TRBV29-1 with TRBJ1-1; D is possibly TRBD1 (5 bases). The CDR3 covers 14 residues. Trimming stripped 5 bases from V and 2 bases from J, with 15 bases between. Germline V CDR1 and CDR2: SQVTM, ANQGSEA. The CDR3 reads CSVSQGRGNTEAFF. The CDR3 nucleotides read TGCAGCGTTTCCCAGGGACGGGGAAACACTGAAGCTTTCTTT.

CDR3 region: CASSHNSERNTEAFF. The CDR3 nucleotides read TGCGCCAGCAGCCATAACAGTGAGCGGAACACTGAAGCTTTCTTT. The V gene is TRBV4-1, the J gene TRBJ1-1, with D unresolved. Germline V gene sequence: CDR1 MGHRA, CDR2 YSYEKL. The CDR3 is made up of 15 amino acids. V was shortened by 3 bases and J by 1 base, with 12 bases between the two germline ends.

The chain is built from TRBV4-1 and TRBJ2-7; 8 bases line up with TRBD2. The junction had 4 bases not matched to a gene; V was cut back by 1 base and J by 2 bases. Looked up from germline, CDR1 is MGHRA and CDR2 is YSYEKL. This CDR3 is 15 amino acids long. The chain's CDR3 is CASSQGREGPYEQYF. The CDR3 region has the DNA TGCGCCAGCAGCCAAGGCCGGGAGGGCCCCTACGAGCAGTACTTC.

CDR3 protein: CASRPPTPLAGGLYNEQFF. Here the CDR3 DNA reads TGTGCCAGCAGACCTCCAACGCCACTAGCGGGAGGGCTTTACAATGAGCAGTTCTTC. The chain has TRBV2 and TRBJ2-1, with 13 bases fitting TRBD2. Germline V gene lookup returns CDR1 SNHLY and CDR2 FYNNEI. The CDR3 has 19 amino acids. With 6 bases clipped from V and 4 bases from J, the junction kept 15 bases outside the gene matches.